This T cell receptor (beta chain) was recorded in a study of T cell repertoires in cytomegalovirus infection. Looking at the study overall: TCR beta signatures that were public indicated CMV infection and matching HLA type.

The CDR3 covers 16 residues. Germline CDR1 is MNHEY and CDR2 is SVGAGI. V trimming: 2 bases; J trimming: 2 bases; junction bases outside the gene matches: 3. Study-wide findings and caveats: There were HLA-C-restricted CMV-specific TCR beta clonotypes dominating the ex vivo response. Cumulative public TCR beta family frequency identified carriers of CMV plus the relevant HLA.

This clonotype has more than one count but fewer than ten. Its antigen is still unknown. TCRdb processed the reads anew with MiXCR; each CDR3 protein has one entry. Among roughly 720,000 distinct CDR3 sequences listed, less than 40% were seen once. Sequencing was performed on PBMCs. The gene calls are TRBV6-5 and TRBJ2-1; TRBD1 agrees at 10 bases. This receptor was taken from a human donor in good health (CMV status not recorded). Some clones in this sample may be carry-over from other donors' samples. The chain's CDR3 is CASSYLGQGAYNEQFF. CDR3 sequence (DNA): TGTGCCAGCAGTTACCTCGGACAGGGGGCCTACAATGAGCAGTTCTTC.